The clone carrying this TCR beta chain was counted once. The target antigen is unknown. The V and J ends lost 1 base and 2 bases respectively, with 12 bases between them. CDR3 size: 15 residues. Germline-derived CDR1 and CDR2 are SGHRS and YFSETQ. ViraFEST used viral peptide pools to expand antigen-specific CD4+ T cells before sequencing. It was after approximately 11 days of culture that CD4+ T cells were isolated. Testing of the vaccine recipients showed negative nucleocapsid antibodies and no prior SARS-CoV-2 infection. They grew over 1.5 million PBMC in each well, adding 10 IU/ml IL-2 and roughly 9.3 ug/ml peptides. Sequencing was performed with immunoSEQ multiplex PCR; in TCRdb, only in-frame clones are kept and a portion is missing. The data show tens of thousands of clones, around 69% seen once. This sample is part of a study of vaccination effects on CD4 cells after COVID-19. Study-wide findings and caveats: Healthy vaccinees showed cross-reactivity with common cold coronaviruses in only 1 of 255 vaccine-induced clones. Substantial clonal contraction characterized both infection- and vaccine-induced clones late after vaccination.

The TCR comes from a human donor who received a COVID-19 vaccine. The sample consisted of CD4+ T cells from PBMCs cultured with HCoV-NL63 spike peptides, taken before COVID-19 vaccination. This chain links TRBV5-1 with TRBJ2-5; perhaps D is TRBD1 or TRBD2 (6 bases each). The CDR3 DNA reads TGCGCCAGCAGCTTGAGAGGGGGGCCTCAAGAGACCCAGTACTTC. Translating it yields CASSLRGGPQETQYF.